A single sample gave rise to the 18 T cell receptor beta chains below, sequenced in a study of cytomegalovirus exposure and HLA in healthy donors. The PCR had 60 Vbeta and 13 Jbeta primers. TCRdb's table, derived via immunoSEQ multiplex PCR, lists solely in-frame clones and lacks some. This sample has approximately 290,000 clones, with about four fifths found just once. The sample consisted of PBMCs. These receptors came from a girl aged 2 to 9 in good health and CMV-seronegative.

The V call is TRBV28, the J call TRBJ2-5; no reliable D call. This CDR3 contains 13 residues. The V end was cut by 4 bases, the J end by 2 bases, with 8 bases between. The germline CDR1 and CDR2 sequences are MDHEN and SYDVKM. CDR3 DNA sequence: TGTGCCAGCAGTTGGGCCGGACAAGAGACCCAGTACTTC. Its translation is CASSWAGQETQYF.

The CDR3 loop reads CASSPSGQPIYEQYF. The CDR3 DNA is TGCGCCAGCAGTCCGTCGGGACAGCCGATTTACGAGCAGTACTTC. The chain joins TRBV10-1 to TRBJ2-7, with 7 bases that match TRBD1. Germline trimming cut 5 bases from V and 4 bases from J; bases unmatched to any gene: 11. Germline CDR1 WNHNN, CDR2 SYGVQD (reference sequence). CDR3 length: 15 residues.

The genes are TRBV7-8 and TRBJ2-7; perhaps TRBD2 as D (6 bases). Germline lookup yields CDR1 SGHVS and CDR2 FQNEAQ. V was trimmed by 6 bases and J by 5 bases, leaving 20 bases between them. The CDR3 runs 15 residues. The CDR3 nucleotides read TGTGCCAGCAGTAGGATAGCGGTATATTCCAACGAGCAGTACTTC. It specifies CASSRIAVYSNEQYF.

This clone was counted only a few times. This chain joins TRBV19 and TRBJ2-1, with TRBD2 matching over 10 bases. V dropped 4 bases and J dropped 4; count of bases not matched to a gene: 4. The CDR3 spans 15 residues. The germline V gene has CDR1 LNHDA and CDR2 SQIVND (reference sequence). CDR3 nucleotide sequence: TGTGCCAGTAGTACGAGCGGGGGGGGATACAATGAGCAGTTCTTC. Encoded protein: CASSTSGGGYNEQFF. The full variable domain, with the rest looked up from reference TRBV19 and TRBJ2-1, is DGGITQSPKYLFRKEGQNVTLSCEQNLNHDAMYWYRQDPGQGLRLIYYSQIVNDFQKGDIAEGYSVSREKKESFPLTVTSAQKNPTAFYLCASSTSGGGYNEQFFGPGTRLTVL.

V is TRBV9 and J is TRBJ1-6; D gene unclear. Between the trimmed V and J ends, which lost 3 bases and 6 bases, there was a span of 16 bases. Per germline, CDR1 SGDLS and CDR2 YYNGEE. The CDR3 consists of 16 residues. This chain's CDR3 is CASSAPPAGPNSPLHF. Here the CDR3 DNA reads TGTGCCAGCAGCGCACCCCCAGCGGGCCCTAATTCACCCCTCCACTTT.

With regard to this clone: The junction departs from the called germline gene at one end, perhaps through a read error. The gene calls are TRBV2 and TRBJ2-7, with D perhaps TRBD1 (6 bases). Germline-derived CDR1 and CDR2 are SNHLY and FYNNEI. CDR3 length equals 10 residues. The CDR3: CASRGSVTGF. CDR3 coding DNA: TGTGCCAGCAGGGGAAGTGTGACAGGTTTC.

This clone was detected only once. The gene calls are TRBV19 and TRBJ1-6; 8 nucleotides line up with TRBD1. Germline assignment: CDR1 LNHDA and CDR2 SQIVND (reference sequence). This CDR3 has 14 residues. Trimming cost V 5 bases and J 9 bases; bases outside gene matches: 6. The CDR3 DNA follows: TGTGCCAGTAGTGAGTCAGGGGGCGGTTCACCCCTCCACTTT. Its protein product is CASSESGGGSPLHF.

The chain carries TRBV2 and TRBJ2-1, with 10 positions matching TRBD2. Trimming cost V 6 bases and J 4 bases; bases outside gene matches: 3. The CDR3 extends over 14 amino acids. The germline V gene encodes CDR1 SNHLY and CDR2 FYNNEI. CDR3 bases: TGTGCCAGCAGGGAGCGGGGGGGATACAATGAGCAGTTCTTC. This codes for CASRERGGYNEQFF.

The V call is TRBV18, the J call TRBJ2-7, with D tentatively TRBD1 (6 bases). Germline assignment: CDR1 KGHSH and CDR2 LQKENI. Trimming took off 3 bases at V and 0 bases at J, with 12 bases between the two ends. The CDR3 spans 15 residues. Written as DNA, the CDR3 is TGTGCCAGCTCACCTCGTCAGGGGACCTCCTACGAGCAGTACTTC. The encoded protein is CASSPRQGTSYEQYF.

This rearrangement joins TRBV29-1 to TRBJ1-1, with unresolved D. The length of the CDR3 is 11 residues. Germline CDR1 is SQVTM and CDR2 is ANQGSEA. With 4 bases removed from V and 0 bases from J, the gap between germline ends came to 3 bases. CDR3 coding DNA: TGCAGCGTTGCTATGAACACTGAAGCTTTCTTT. This encodes CSVAMNTEAFF.

This clone was detected only a few times. The rearrangement uses TRBV9 and TRBJ1-2, with 7 bases lining up with TRBD1. This CDR3 region has 12 residues. Germline values: CDR1 SGDLS, CDR2 YYNGEE. Trimming at V came to 8 bases and at J to 8 bases, leaving 9 bases not matched to a gene. The CDR3 here is CASSRGGRGYTF. The DNA for the CDR3 is TGTGCCAGTTCACGAGGGGGCCGAGGCTACACCTTC.

The rearrangement joins TRBV11-1 to TRBJ2-1; 11 bases map to TRBD1. The CDR3 spans 17 residues. J lost 7 bases, V lost 5 bases, and 13 bases had no gene match. CDR1 and CDR2 (germline): SGHAT, FQDESV (reference sequence). The CDR3 reads CASSHPGGQGVRNEQFF. DNA for the CDR3: TGTGCCAGCAGCCACCCGGGGGGACAGGGGGTCCGGAATGAGCAGTTCTTC. Based on the CDR3 plus reference TRBV11-1 and TRBJ2-1, the full variable domain is EAEVAQSPRYKITEKSQAVAFWCDPISGHATLYWYRQILGQGPELLVQFQDESVVDDSQLPKDRFSAERLKGVDSTLKIQPAELGDSAMYLCASSHPGGQGVRNEQFFGPGTRLTVL.

The chain carries TRBV9 and TRBJ2-3; D may be TRBD2 (6 bases). There are 15 residues in the CDR3. Trimming removed 6 bases from V and 0 bases from J, with 14 bases in between. Germline V lookup: CDR1 SGDLS, CDR2 YYNGEE. Written as DNA, the CDR3 is TGTGCCAGCACCCAAACGGGGACTAGCACAGATACGCAGTATTTT. Translated, it gives CASTQTGTSTDTQYF.

The chain combines TRBV28 with TRBJ1-1; 7 positions agree with TRBD1. This CDR3 has 14 amino acids. The V segment lost 2 bases and the J segment 5 bases; nucleotides outside the gene matches: 5. The germline V gene encodes CDR1 MDHEN and CDR2 SYDVKM. In nucleotides, the CDR3 is TGTGCCAGCAGTTTAAACAGGGGCCTTACTGAAGCTTTCTTT. Protein sequence: CASSLNRGLTEAFF.

This clone came up once. This rearrangement joins TRBV7-8 to TRBJ2-1; TRBD1 might be the D (6 bases). Trimming took 1 base from V and 8 from J, leaving 9 bases between them. The germline V gene encodes CDR1 SGHVS and CDR2 FQNEAQ. The CDR3 runs to 13 residues. Here the CDR3 reads CASSLVGGDEQFF. DNA for the CDR3: TGTGCCAGCAGCTTAGTAGGGGGTGATGAGCAGTTCTTC.

In the case of this clone: The junction differs from germline at one of its ends, possibly a read error. V gene TRBV5-8 combines with J gene TRBJ2-1; no clear D. Per the germline V gene, CDR1 is SGHTS and CDR2 is YDEGEE. The CDR3 spans 16 residues. The CDR3, as DNA: TGTGCCAGCAGCTTGGACCATAGTAGCTCCTACAATGAGCAGCTCTTC. Translated, it gives CASSLDHSSSYNEQLF.

The chain joins TRBV5-1 to TRBJ2-7, with TRBD1 matching 7 bases. V lost 4 bases, J lost 5 bases, and 9 bases stayed unmatched. The germline gives CDR1 SGHRS, CDR2 YFSETQ. CDR3 length: 14 amino acids. The CDR3 region is CASSSLGQFHEQYF. The CDR3 DNA reads TGCGCCAGCAGCAGCCTGGGACAGTTCCACGAGCAGTACTTC. Filled out from reference TRBV5-1 and TRBJ2-7, the complete variable domain reads KAGVTQTPRYLIKTRGQQVTLSCSPISGHRSVSWYQQTPGQGLQFLFEYFSETQRNKGNFPGRFSGRQFSNSRSEMNVSTLELGDSALYLCASSSLGQFHEQYFGPGTRLTVT.

The chain is built from TRBV9 and TRBJ2-7; D is possibly TRBD1 (6 bases). V gave up 3 bases and J gave up 5 bases, with 12 bases separating them. CDR3 length: 13 residues. CDR1 and CDR2 from the germline V gene are SGDLS and YYNGEE. The CDR3 sequence: CASSATGTHEQYF. In DNA form, the CDR3 reads TGTGCCAGCAGCGCGACAGGAACCCACGAGCAGTACTTC.